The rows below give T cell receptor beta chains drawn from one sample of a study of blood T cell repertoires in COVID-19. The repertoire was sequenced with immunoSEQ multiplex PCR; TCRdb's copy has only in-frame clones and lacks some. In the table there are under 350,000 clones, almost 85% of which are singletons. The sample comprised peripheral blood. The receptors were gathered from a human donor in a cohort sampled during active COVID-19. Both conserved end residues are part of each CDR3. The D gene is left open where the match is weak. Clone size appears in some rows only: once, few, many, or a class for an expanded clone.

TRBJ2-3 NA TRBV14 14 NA CASSQESRGDTQYF TGTGCCAGCAGCCAAGAAAGTCGGGGAGATACGCAGTATTTT
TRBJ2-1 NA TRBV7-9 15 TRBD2 CATTFTSGGNNEQFF TGTGCCACCACTTTCACTAGCGGGGGGAACAATGAGCAGTTCTTC
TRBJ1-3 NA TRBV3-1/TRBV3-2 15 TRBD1 CASSGDRGTGNTIYF TGTGCCAGCAGCGGAGACAGGGGGACTGGAAACACCATATATTTT
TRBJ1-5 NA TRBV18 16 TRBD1 CASSPPSGTGGQPQHF TGTGCCAGCTCACCACCGTCCGGGACAGGTGGGCAGCCCCAGCATTTT
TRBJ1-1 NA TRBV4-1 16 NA CASSQDSGHRNTEAFF TGCGCCAGCAGCCAAGATTCGGGACACCGAAACACTGAAGCTTTCTTT
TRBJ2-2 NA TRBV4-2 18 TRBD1 CASSEERGGTVNTGELFF TGTGCCAGCAGCGAGGAACGAGGGGGCACTGTGAACACCGGGGAGCTGTTTTTT
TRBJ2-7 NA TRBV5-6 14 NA CASSYPTAPYEQYF TGTGCCAGCAGTTACCCGACAGCCCCCTACGAGCAGTACTTC
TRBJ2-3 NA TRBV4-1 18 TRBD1 CASSHAGQGARGTDTQYF TGCGCCAGCAGCCACGCGGGACAGGGGGCTCGAGGCACAGATACGCAGTATTTT
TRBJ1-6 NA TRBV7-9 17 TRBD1 CASSLEYGTGGSSPLHF TGTGCCAGCAGCTTAGAATACGGGACAGGGGGGAGTTCACCCCTCCACTTT
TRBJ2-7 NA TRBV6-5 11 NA CASRLVLEQYF TGTGCCAGCAGATTAGTTCTCGAGCAGTACTTC
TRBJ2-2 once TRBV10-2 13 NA CASRTVNTGELFF TGCGCCAGCAGGACAGTGAACACCGGGGAGCTGTTTTTT
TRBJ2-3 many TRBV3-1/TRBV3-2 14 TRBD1 CASVATGESDTQYF TGTGCCAGCGTGGCGACAGGGGAGTCAGATACGCAGTATTTT
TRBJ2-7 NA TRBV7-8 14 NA CASSPGRVSYEQYF TGTGCCAGCAGCCCAGGCAGGGTCTCCTACGAGCAGTACTTC
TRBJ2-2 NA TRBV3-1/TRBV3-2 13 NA CASNHGRSGELFF TGTGCCTCAAACCATGGGAGGTCCGGGGAGCTGTTTTTT
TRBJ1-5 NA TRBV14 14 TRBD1 CASSLGQGYQPQHF TGTGCCAGCAGCCTCGGACAGGGCTATCAGCCCCAGCATTTT
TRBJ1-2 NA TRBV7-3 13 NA CASSTGPGGGYTF TGTGCCAGCAGCACAGGCCCAGGCGGCGGCTACACCTTC